This T cell receptor beta chain was sequenced in a study of identical twins. A note on this clonotype: Its antigen is as yet unknown.

Per germline, CDR1 SGHRS and CDR2 YFSETQ. V trimming: 3 bases; J trimming: 4 bases; junction bases outside the gene matches: 9. The CDR3 extends over 15 amino acids. Study-wide results and caveats: Out-of-frame alpha sequences common to twins were enriched for low generation probability. Memory repertoires showed no such pattern, whereas abundant cord blood beta clonotypes carried fewer insertions.

TCRdb fed the 5' RACE reads into MiXCR, producing one record per CDR3 protein. The sample shows roughly 750,000 distinct CDR3 sequences, around 20% of them seen only once. The same data also went into a second study, on T cells expressing NK-cell markers. That study reports: Seven sequenced donors out of eight were HCMV-seropositive, one seronegative. Where several donors were concerned, these clonotypes also led the CD3+CD56-NKG2C+ fraction.

Source material: PBMCs. J is TRBJ2-7 and V is TRBV5-1; 8 bases align to TRBD1. The sequence was collected from a woman younger than 30 in good health. The CDR3 loop is CASSSGQGFLYEQYF. The CDR3 bases are TGCGCCAGCAGCTCCGGACAGGGTTTCTTGTACGAGCAGTACTTC.